The entry below describes one T cell receptor (beta chain). This sample is drawn from a study of blood T cell repertoires in COVID-19. Turning to the study itself: PBMCs, B-cell-depleted T cells, or T cells provided the cDNA or gDNA that made up the material.

In the authors' workflow: Amplification with reference gene primers provided the estimates of nucleated cell counts. Libraries were prepared by immunoSEQ multiplex PCR; TCRdb keeps only in-frame clonotypes and omits some of them. That table furnishes V, J and clone size, whereas the DNA furnished D and trimming. The data show tens of thousands of clones, roughly 80% seen once. The germline CDR1 and CDR2 sequences are SNHLY and FYNNEI. The length of the CDR3 is 14 residues. V gave up 6 bases and J gave up 6 bases, with 15 bases separating them. The chain employs TRBV2 and TRBJ2-1; perhaps TRBD2 as D (6 bases). Input material: peripheral blood. This clonotype was sampled from a human donor in a cohort sampled during active COVID-19. In DNA form, the CDR3 reads TGTGCCAGCAGGGCTGGAGGGGCCGGCAATGAGCAGTTCTTC. It specifies CASRAGGAGNEQFF.